This T cell receptor (beta chain) derives from a study of T cell changes during pregnancy in multiple sclerosis. Method: immunoSEQ multiplex PCR; TCRdb's copy keeps in-frame clones and lacks some. The table records 80,000 or so clones, 85% to 95% of them present only once. Per germline, CDR1 MRHNA and CDR2 SNTAGT. V was pared by 2 bases and J by 4 bases, with 0 bases of the junction left unmatched. This CDR3 is built from 14 residues. This clone occurred once. The gene calls are TRBV6-4 and TRBJ2-3; 10 bases are a match to TRBD1. This specimen consisted of peripheral blood, obtained in the second trimester of pregnancy. This receptor was taken from a female donor in good health, enrolled as a control in a pregnancy study. CDR3 coding DNA: TGTGCCAGCAGTGACGGACAGGGGGCAGATACGCAGTATTTT. This encodes CASSDGQGADTQYF.